A single TCR beta chain is shown here with its context. The source of the sample is a study of early T cells in non-severe SARS-CoV-2 infection. Germline V lookup: CDR1 MNHEY, CDR2 SMNVEV (reference sequence). V was cut by 4 bases and J by 0 bases, with 8 bases left in between. CDR3 length equals 14 residues. Individual cDNA molecules were tagged with unique molecular identifiers, the study reported. TCRdb called the 5' RACE reads again in MiXCR, with one record for every CDR3 protein. The sample has just under 85,000 distinct CDR3 sequences, roughly 10% seen once. This TCR was recovered from an adult who was a healthcare worker with PCR-confirmed SARS-CoV-2 infection or an uninfected control (not recorded which). Sequencing was performed on whole blood, taken at baseline. The chain combines TRBV27 with TRBJ2-3, with D unresolved. CDR3: CASSSGASTDTQYF. The CDR3 region has the DNA TGTGCCAGCAGTTCCGGTGCTAGCACAGATACGCAGTATTTT.